This is a list of T cell receptor beta chains from one sample in a study of neoadjuvant anti-PD-1 for oral cavity cancer. The assay was immunoSEQ multiplex PCR, and TCRdb's table has in-frame clones only and misses some. This sample yields fewer than 25,000 clones, of which 40% to 45% are seen a single time; approximately 40% belongs to the top ten. The sequenced sample was tumor tissue, obtained after nivolumab (anti-PD-1) treatment. The origin of the receptors is a person aged 35 to 85 with oral cavity squamous cell carcinoma. CDR3s include the opening cysteine and the closing phenylalanine or tryptophan. A D gene is named only where the DNA matches it firmly. Rows give clone size only sometimes, using once, few, many, or a class for an expanded clone.

TRBJ1-1	TRBV19	NA	NA	CASRSKEFTEAFF	TGTGCCAGTAGGTCCAAAGAGTTCACTGAAGCTTTCTTT
TRBJ1-5	TRBV5-1	few	NA	CASSLDSNQPQHF	TGCGCCAGCAGCTTGGACAGCAATCAGCCCCAGCATTTT
TRBJ1-5	TRBV7-2	NA	NA	CASSLKGSNQPQHF	TGTGCCAGCAGCTTAAAAGGCAGTAATCAGCCCCAGCATTTT
TRBJ2-3	TRBV11-2	NA	NA	CATGVGTDTQYF	TGTGCCACTGGGGTAGGCACAGATACGCAGTATTTT
TRBJ2-7	TRBV7-9	NA	TRBD1	CASSSLQGISEQYF	TGTGCCAGCAGCTCGTTACAGGGGATCAGCGAGCAGTACTTC
TRBJ1-4	TRBV4-1	many	TRBD1	CASSQEPGQVNEKLFF	TGCGCCAGCAGCCAAGAACCGGGACAGGTTAATGAAAAACTGTTTTTT
TRBJ2-5	TRBV5-5	once	TRBD1	CASSSGTVYQETQYF	TGTGCCAGCAGTTCCGGGACAGTGTACCAAGAGACCCAGTACTTC
TRBJ2-6	TRBV6-5	many	NA	CASSYSKNTGANVLTF	TGTGCCAGCAGTTACTCTAAGAACACAGGGGCCAACGTCCTGACTTTC
TRBJ1-4	TRBV18	NA	NA	CASSPQGLGEKLFF	TGTGCCAGCTCACCACAGGGACTGGGTGAAAAACTGTTTTTT
TRBJ1-4	TRBV5-4	many	NA	CASSLGGKLEKLFF	TGTGCCAGCAGCTTGGGTGGGAAACTTGAAAAACTGTTTTTT
TRBJ1-1	TRBV5-1	few	TRBD1	CASSTGVQGTEAFF	TGCGCCAGCAGCACAGGGGTTCAAGGCACTGAAGCTTTCTTT
TRBJ2-5	TRBV7-2	NA	TRBD1	CASSESTGAETQYF	TGTGCCAGCAGCGAATCGACAGGGGCGGAGACCCAGTACTTC
TRBJ2-3	TRBV7-2	few	TRBD1	CASSLLGGKDTQYF	TGTGCCAGCAGCTTATTAGGGGGCAAGGATACGCAGTATTTT
TRBJ2-5	TRBV6-1	many	TRBD2	CASSDPGGGDQETQYF	TGTGCCAGCAGTGACCCGGGCGGGGGGGACCAAGAGACCCAGTACTTC
TRBJ1-1	TRBV30	NA	TRBD1	CAWSDRGAGIVAFF	TGTGCCTGGAGTGACAGGGGGGCTGGGATAGTAGCTTTCTTT
TRBJ1-4	TRBV6-1	few	NA	CASSLGEKLFF	TGTGCCAGCAGTTTGGGCGAAAAACTGTTTTTT
TRBJ1-1	TRBV20-1	many	NA	CSAILGTEAFF	TGCAGTGCAATCTTAGGTACTGAAGCTTTCTTT
TRBJ2-1	TRBV6-1	NA	TRBD1	CASSDRGRIDEQFF	TGTGCCAGCAGTGACAGGGGGCGAATCGATGAGCAGTTCTTC
TRBJ1-1	TRBV7-2	NA	NA	CASSLVGPPAGSPFF	TGTGCCAGCAGCTTAGTGGGCCCTCCGGCCGGCAGCCCTTTCTTT
TRBJ2-7	TRBV6-6	many	NA	CASSSGAYEQYF	TGTGCCAGCAGCTCAGGGGCCTACGAGCAGTACTTC
TRBJ1-6	TRBV30	few	NA	CAWSVSRGNSPLHF	TGTGCCTGGAGTGTAAGCAGGGGTAATTCACCCCTCCACTTT
TRBJ1-1	TRBV5-1	few	TRBD1	CASSLVQGTLNTEAFF	TGCGCCAGCAGCTTGGTACAGGGGACCCTGAACACTGAAGCTTTCTTT
TRBJ2-5	TRBV14	NA	NA	CASSQDRWQQETQYF	TGTGCCAGCAGCCAAGATCGATGGCAGCAAGAGACCCAGTACTTC
TRBJ2-1	TRBV19	NA	TRBD1	CASSIGGDRGGNEQFF	TGTGCCAGTAGTATAGGCGGGGACAGGGGGGGCAATGAGCAGTTCTTC
TRBJ2-5	TRBV2	NA	TRBD2	CASSGILGLPETQYF	TGTGCCAGCAGTGGCATCTTGGGACTACCAGAGACCCAGTACTTC
TRBJ2-3	TRBV28	few	NA	CASSLSGDTDTQYF	TGTGCCAGCAGTTTAAGCGGTGACACAGATACGCAGTATTTT
TRBJ1-6	TRBV28	few	NA	CASSVIPGRRSENNSPLHF	TGTGCCAGCAGTGTAATACCGGGACGCCGAAGCGAAAATAATTCACCCCTCCACTTT
TRBJ2-3	TRBV10-2	NA	TRBD1	CASSSGTGASTDTQYF	TGCGCCAGCAGTTCCGGGACAGGGGCAAGCACAGATACGCAGTATTTT
TRBJ2-7	TRBV6-5	once	TRBD1	CASSPTGGAGYEQYF	TGTGCCAGCAGCCCGACAGGGGGCGCAGGCTACGAGCAGTACTTC
TRBJ1-1	TRBV5-1	NA	NA	CASSSQGRNTEAFF	TGCGCCAGCAGCTCCCAGGGGAGGAACACTGAAGCTTTCTTT
TRBJ2-1	TRBV7-2	NA	NA	CASSLSPGAQSNEQFF	TGTGCCAGCAGCTTATCCCCGGGGGCGCAATCCAATGAGCAGTTCTTC